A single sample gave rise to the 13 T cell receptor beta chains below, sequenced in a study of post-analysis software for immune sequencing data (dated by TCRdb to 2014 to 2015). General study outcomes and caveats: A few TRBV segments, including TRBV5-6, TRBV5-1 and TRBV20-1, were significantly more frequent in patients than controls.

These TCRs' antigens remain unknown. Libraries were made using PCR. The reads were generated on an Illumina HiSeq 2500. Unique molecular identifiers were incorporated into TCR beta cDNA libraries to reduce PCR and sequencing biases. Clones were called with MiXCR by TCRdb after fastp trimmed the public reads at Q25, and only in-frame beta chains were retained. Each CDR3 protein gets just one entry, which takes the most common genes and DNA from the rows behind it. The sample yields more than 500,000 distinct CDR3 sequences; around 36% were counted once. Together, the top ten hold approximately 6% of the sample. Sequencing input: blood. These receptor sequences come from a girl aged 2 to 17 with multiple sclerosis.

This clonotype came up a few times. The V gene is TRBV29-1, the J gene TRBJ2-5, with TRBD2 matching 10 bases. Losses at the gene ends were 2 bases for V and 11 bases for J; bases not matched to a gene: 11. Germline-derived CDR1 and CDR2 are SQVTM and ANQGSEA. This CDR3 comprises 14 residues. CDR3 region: CSVELAGELRQQYF. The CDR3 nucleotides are TGCAGCGTTGAACTAGCGGGGGAGCTACGGCAGCAGTACTTC. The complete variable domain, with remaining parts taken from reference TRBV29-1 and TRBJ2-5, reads SAVISQKPSRDICQRGTSLTIQCQVDSQVTMMFWYRQQPGQSLTLIATANQGSEATYESGFVIDKFPISRPNLTFSTLTVSNMSPEDSSIYLCSVELAGELRQQYFGPGTRLLVL.

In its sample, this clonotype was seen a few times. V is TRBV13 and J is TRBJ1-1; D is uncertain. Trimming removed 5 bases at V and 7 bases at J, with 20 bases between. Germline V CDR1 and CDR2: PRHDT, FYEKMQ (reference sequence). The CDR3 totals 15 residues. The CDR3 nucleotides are TGTGCCAGCAGCACCCAGCGACGGGGTGGCGATGAAGCTTTCTTT. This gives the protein CASSTQRRGGDEAFF.

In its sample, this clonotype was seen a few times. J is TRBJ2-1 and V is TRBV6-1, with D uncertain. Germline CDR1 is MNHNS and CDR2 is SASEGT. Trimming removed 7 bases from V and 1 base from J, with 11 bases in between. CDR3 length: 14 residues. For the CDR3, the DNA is TGTGCCAGCACGGAAGGATATTCCTACAATGAGCAGTTCTTC. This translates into CASTEGYSYNEQFF.

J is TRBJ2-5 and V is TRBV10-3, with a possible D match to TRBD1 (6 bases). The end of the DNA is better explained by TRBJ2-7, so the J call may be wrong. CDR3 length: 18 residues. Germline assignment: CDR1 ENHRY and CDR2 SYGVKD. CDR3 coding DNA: TGTGCCATCAGCCCACACCATACCGGGACAAGAAACGTCTACGAGCAGTACTTC. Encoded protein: CAISPHHTGTRNVYEQYF.

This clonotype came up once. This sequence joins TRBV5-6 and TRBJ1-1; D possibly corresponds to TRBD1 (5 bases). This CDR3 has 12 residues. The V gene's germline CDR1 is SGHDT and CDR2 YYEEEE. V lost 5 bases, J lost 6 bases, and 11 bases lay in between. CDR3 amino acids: CASRTPGAEAFF. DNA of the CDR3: TGTGCCAGCAGAACGCCGGGGGCTGAAGCTTTCTTT.

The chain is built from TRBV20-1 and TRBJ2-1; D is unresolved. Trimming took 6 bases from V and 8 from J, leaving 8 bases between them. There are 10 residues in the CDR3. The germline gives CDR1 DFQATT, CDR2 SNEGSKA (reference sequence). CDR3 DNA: TGCAGTGCCTCGGATTATGAGCAGTTCTTC. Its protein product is CSASDYEQFF.

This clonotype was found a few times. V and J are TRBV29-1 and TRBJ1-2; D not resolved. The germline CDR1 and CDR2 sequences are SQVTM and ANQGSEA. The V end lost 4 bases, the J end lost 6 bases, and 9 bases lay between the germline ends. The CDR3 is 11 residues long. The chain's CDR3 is CSVVDGNGYTF. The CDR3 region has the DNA TGCAGCGTTGTGGACGGCAATGGCTACACCTTC.

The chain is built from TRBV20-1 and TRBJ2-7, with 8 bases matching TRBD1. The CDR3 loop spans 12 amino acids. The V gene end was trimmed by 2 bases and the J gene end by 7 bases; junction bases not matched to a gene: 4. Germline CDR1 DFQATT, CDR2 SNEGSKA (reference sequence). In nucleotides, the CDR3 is TGCAGTGCTAGACAGGGGGCCCGTGAGCAGTACTTC. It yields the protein CSARQGAREQYF.

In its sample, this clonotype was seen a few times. The CDR3 is CASSQGQLFQETQYF. The CDR3 DNA is TGTGCCAGCAGCCAAGGACAGTTGTTCCAAGAGACCCAGTACTTC. The rearrangement uses TRBV7-9 and TRBJ2-5; the D gene is possibly TRBD1 (6 bases). The germline V gene encodes CDR1 SEHNR and CDR2 FQNEAQ (reference sequence). This CDR3 comprises 15 residues. The V gene lost 5 bases and the J gene lost 1 base, with 14 bases spanning the gap. The full variable domain, in which reference TRBV7-9 and TRBJ2-5 provide the parts outside the CDR3, is DTGVSQNPRHKITKRGQNVTFRCDPISEHNRLYWYRQTLGQGPEFLTYFQNEAQLEKSRLLSDRFSAERPKGSFSTLEIQRTEQGDSAMYLCASSQGQLFQETQYFGPGTRLLVL.

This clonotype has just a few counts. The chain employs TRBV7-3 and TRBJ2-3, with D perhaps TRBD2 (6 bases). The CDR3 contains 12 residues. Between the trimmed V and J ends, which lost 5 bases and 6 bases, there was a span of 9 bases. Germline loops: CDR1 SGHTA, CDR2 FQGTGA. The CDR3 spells CASSMSGDTQYF. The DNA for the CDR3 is TGTGCCAGCAGCATGAGCGGGGATACGCAGTATTTT.

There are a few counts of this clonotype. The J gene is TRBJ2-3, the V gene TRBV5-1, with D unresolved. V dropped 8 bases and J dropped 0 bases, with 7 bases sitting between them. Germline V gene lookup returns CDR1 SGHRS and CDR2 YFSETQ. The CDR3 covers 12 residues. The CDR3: CASRKSTDTQYF. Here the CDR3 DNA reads TGCGCCAGTAGAAAAAGCACAGATACGCAGTATTTT.

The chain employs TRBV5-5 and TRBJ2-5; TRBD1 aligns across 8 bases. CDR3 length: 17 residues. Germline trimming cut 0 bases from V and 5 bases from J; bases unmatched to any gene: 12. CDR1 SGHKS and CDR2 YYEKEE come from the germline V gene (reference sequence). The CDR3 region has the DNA TGTGCCAGCAGCTTGGGATTCCCGACAGGGGCCTCGGAGACCCAGTACTTC. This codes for CASSLGFPTGASETQYF. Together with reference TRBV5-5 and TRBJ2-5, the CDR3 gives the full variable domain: DAGVTQSPTHLIKTRGQQVTLRCSPISGHKSVSWYQQVLGQGPQFIFQYYEKEERGRGNFPDRFSARQFPNYSSELNVNALLLGDSALYLCASSLGFPTGASETQYFGPGTRLLVL.

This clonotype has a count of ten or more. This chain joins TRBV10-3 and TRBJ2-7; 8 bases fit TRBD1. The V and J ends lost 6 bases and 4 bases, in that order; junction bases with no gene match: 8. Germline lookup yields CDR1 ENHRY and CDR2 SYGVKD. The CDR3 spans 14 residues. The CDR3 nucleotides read TGTGCCATCAGGTCCACAGGGGGTGATTACGAGCAGTACTTC. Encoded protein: CAIRSTGGDYEQYF.